A single sample is the source of the 30 T cell receptor beta chains below, sequenced in a study of spatial heterogeneity in lung cancer. Time point denoted: sample taken at primary tumor resection. The authors sequenced whole RNA from tumor, nontumor lung or frozen PBMC without sorting. TCRdb re-called the 5' RACE reads through MiXCR, storing one row per CDR3 protein. The sample comprises 90,000 to 95,000 distinct CDR3 sequences, approximately 12% of which are singletons, and under 50% rests with the top ten. This material consisted of PBMCs, taken at surgery. The origin of the receptors is a male donor with early-stage non-small cell lung cancer.

Notes on this clonotype: A much larger clone is a single base away; this may be a read error. No conserved phenylalanine or tryptophan is present at the end of the CDR3, so a read error is the likely explanation. The chain couples TRBV20-1 to TRBJ2-7; 7 nucleotides match TRBD1. This CDR3 is 14 amino acids long. J lost 1 base, V lost 5 bases, and 8 bases had no gene match. In germline, CDR1 is DFQATT, CDR2 SNEGSKA (reference sequence). This chain's CDR3 is CSAVRDRRSYEQYS. CDR3 nucleotide sequence: TGCAGTGCTGTCCGGGACAGACGATCCTACGAGCAGTACTCC.

The chain carries TRBV12-3 or TRBV12-4 and TRBJ1-5; D is perhaps TRBD1 (5 bases). This CDR3 is 13 amino acids long. Trimming removed 3 bases at V and 6 bases at J, with 9 bases between. In DNA, the CDR3 is TGTGCCAGCAGTTTGAGGGGCGGTCAGCCCCAGCATTTT. The encoded protein is CASSLRGGQPQHF.

This clonotype was observed a few times. The rearrangement links TRBV6-2 or TRBV6-3 to TRBJ2-2, with TRBD2 matching 9 bases. J was trimmed by 2 bases and V by 6 bases; bases with no gene match: 7. The CDR3 is 16 residues long. Germline V lookup: CDR1 MNHEY, CDR2 SVGEGT. Here the CDR3 DNA reads TGTGCCAGCAGCAGAAGCGGGGGGAGCAACACCGGGGAGCTGTTTTTT. Protein product: CASSRSGGSNTGELFF.

This clonotype was counted between two and nine times. V is TRBV5-6 and J is TRBJ2-7, with D maybe TRBD2 (5 bases). This CDR3 contains 14 residues. Per germline, CDR1 SGHDT and CDR2 YYEEEE. Deletions cut 0 bases from V and 4 bases from J, with 11 bases between. The CDR3 spells CASSLDGIEYEQYF. DNA of the CDR3: TGTGCCAGCAGCTTGGACGGGATTGAATACGAGCAGTACTTC.

Notes on this clonotype: A read error may account for a junction end that differs from germline. The chain couples TRBV20-1 to TRBJ2-7, with 12 positions matching TRBD2. The CDR3 totals 13 residues. Germline V lookup: CDR1 DFQATT, CDR2 SNEGSKA (reference sequence). CDR3 nucleotide sequence: TGCAGTGCTTCGCCTGGGACTAGCGGGCCCCAGGCCTTC. Translation gives CSASPGTSGPQAF.

The chain is built from TRBV11-2 and TRBJ1-1, with a possible D match to TRBD1 (6 bases). This CDR3 has 15 amino acids. Germline-derived CDR1 and CDR2 are SGHAT and FQNNGV. V was pared by 6 bases and J by 3 bases, with 17 bases between. The CDR3 loop is CASRRGGEVHTEAFF. For the CDR3, the DNA is TGTGCCAGCAGACGGGGGGGCGAAGTGCACACTGAAGCTTTCTTT.

This clonotype was found a few times. The chain links TRBV3-1 to TRBJ2-7; D tentatively fits TRBD1 or TRBD2 (6 bases each). Trimming stripped 4 bases from V and 4 bases from J, with 14 bases between. CDR3 size: 14 residues. CDR1 and CDR2 from the germline V gene are LGHDT and YNNKEL (reference sequence). DNA for the CDR3: TGTGCCAGCAGCCGGGGAGGACAGTCTTACGAGCAGTACTTC. This codes for CASSRGGQSYEQYF.

The chain uses TRBV4-3 and TRBJ2-7, with a tentative D call TRBD1 (6 bases). Trimming cost V 2 bases and J 2 bases, with 13 bases left between them. The CDR3 is made up of 15 amino acids. CDR1 and CDR2 (germline): LGHNA, YSLEER. DNA for the CDR3: TGCGCCAGCAGCCAAAGTACAGGGCCCGCCTACGAGCAGTACTTC. Residues: CASSQSTGPAYEQYF.

CDR3 DNA sequence: TGTGCCAGCAGCTTAGTAGGTGGTACTGGAAACACCATATATTTT. Its translation is CASSLVGGTGNTIYF. The chain employs TRBV11-2 and TRBJ1-3, with D unresolved. The V end was cut by 1 base, the J end by 2 bases, with 9 bases between. Germline loops: CDR1 SGHAT, CDR2 FQNNGV. The CDR3 covers 15 residues. Variable domain in full (rest from reference TRBV11-2 and TRBJ1-3): EAGVAQSPRYKIIEKRQSVAFWCNPISGHATLYWYQQILGQGPKLLIQFQNNGVVDDSQLPKDRFSAERLKGVDSTLKIQPAKLEDSAVYLCASSLVGGTGNTIYFGEGSWLTVV.

In DNA, the CDR3 is TGTGCCAGCAGTCCACAGGCAAACTATGGCTACACCTTC. As protein: CASSPQANYGYTF. V gene TRBV2 combines with J gene TRBJ1-2; D is possibly TRBD1 (5 bases). The CDR3 consists of 13 residues. Germline V gene lookup returns CDR1 SNHLY and CDR2 FYNNEI. The ends were cut back, 5 bases at V and 2 bases at J, with 9 bases in the middle.

The chain combines TRBV12-3 or TRBV12-4 with TRBJ2-1, with 13 bases that match TRBD2. CDR3 length: 15 residues. V trimming: 5 bases; J trimming: 3 bases; junction bases outside the gene matches: 1. The CDR3 reads CASSGTSGIYNEQFF. CDR3 nucleotide sequence: TGTGCCAGCAGTGGGACTAGCGGGATCTACAATGAGCAGTTCTTC.

At least ten counts were recorded for this clonotype. The chain links TRBV5-1 to TRBJ1-2; D possibly corresponds to TRBD1 (5 bases). The germline V gene encodes CDR1 SGHRS and CDR2 YFSETQ. The CDR3 covers 14 residues. V was pared by 2 bases and J by 8 bases, with 16 bases between. CDR3 DNA sequence: TGCGCCAGCAGCTTCTCACAGGCTCCATCGGGCTACACCTTC. Amino acids: CASSFSQAPSGYTF.

Points on this clonotype: Relative to the germline gene, one junction end is altered; a read error may explain this. This chain joins TRBV10-3 and TRBJ2-3; the match to TRBD2 covers 7 bases. The CDR3 contains 15 residues. Germline CDR1 reads ENHRY; CDR2 reads SYGVKD. The CDR3 coding sequence is TGTGCCATCGGTGAGTCTACGGGAGGAGCAGATACGCAGTATTTT. It translates to CAIGESTGGADTQYF.

On this clonotype: The junction does not match germline at one end; this may be a read error. The genes are TRBV7-7 and TRBJ2-1; 7 nucleotides line up with TRBD2. The CDR3 runs to 14 residues. Per germline, CDR1 SSHAT and CDR2 FNYEAQ (reference sequence). CDR3 DNA: TGTGCTAGCAGCTTAGAGACTAGCTCCAATGAGCAGTTCTTC. It specifies CASSLETSSNEQFF.

This clonotype was seen a few times. The chain combines TRBV28 with TRBJ1-2; D not certain. Trimming cost V 5 bases and J 0 bases, with 10 bases left between them. The CDR3 extends over 14 amino acids. Germline-derived CDR1 and CDR2 are MDHEN and SYDVKM. In DNA, the CDR3 is TGTGCCAGCAGTCTCCCTCACCCTAACTATGGCTACACCTTC. As protein: CASSLPHPNYGYTF.

The chain joins TRBV4-2 to TRBJ2-1; 8 bases line up with TRBD2. The CDR3 has 16 amino acids. The V and J ends lost 0 bases and 4 bases, in that order; junction bases with no gene match: 5. Germline-derived CDR1 and CDR2 are LGHNA and YNFKEQ. In DNA, the CDR3 is TGTGCCAGCAGCCAAGATCTAGCGGGCTTTTACAATGAGCAGTTCTTC. Its translation: CASSQDLAGFYNEQFF.

The rearrangement links TRBV2 to TRBJ2-3, with D perhaps TRBD1 (6 bases). CDR1 SNHLY and CDR2 FYNNEI come from the germline V gene. V lost 3 bases and J lost 6, with 13 bases in between. The CDR3 is 14 amino acids. The CDR3 DNA reads as TGTGCCAGCAGTGAGGGACAACAGATTGATACGCAGTATTTT. This translates into CASSEGQQIDTQYF.

This clonotype was counted many times. The chain has TRBV28 and TRBJ2-7; 10 bases are shared with TRBD2. V was pared by 5 bases and J by 5 bases, with 9 bases of the junction left unmatched. The CDR3 is made up of 15 amino acids. The germline V gene encodes CDR1 MDHEN and CDR2 SYDVKM. The CDR3 region is CASSVAGGRRDEQYF. CDR3 nucleotide sequence: TGTGCCAGCAGTGTAGCGGGAGGCCGAAGAGACGAGCAGTACTTC.

The chain recombines TRBV6-2 or TRBV6-3 with TRBJ1-5; TRBD1 matches at 8 bases. CDR3 length: 16 amino acids. V shed 2 bases and J 4 bases; nucleotides not matched to a gene: 7. The germline V gene encodes CDR1 MNHEY and CDR2 SVGEGT. CDR3 protein: CASSYRYQGANQPQHF. CDR3 sequence (DNA): TGTGCCAGCAGTTACCGGTATCAGGGGGCTAATCAGCCCCAGCATTTT.

The CDR3 nucleotides are TGTGCCAGCAGCTTGGGACAATCAGGCAGCTATGGCTACACCTTC. Its translation is CASSLGQSGSYGYTF. The chain couples TRBV7-2 to TRBJ1-2; D perhaps matches TRBD1 (6 bases). The germline V gene encodes CDR1 SGHTA and CDR2 FQGNSA. The CDR3 spans 15 residues. With 3 bases removed from V and 4 bases from J, the gap between germline ends came to 15 bases.

The chain uses TRBV6-5 and TRBJ2-7, with 7 bases fitting TRBD1. Germline V CDR1 and CDR2: MNHEY, SVGAGI. The CDR3 totals 15 residues. The ends lost 4 bases at V and 0 bases at J; junction bases unmatched: 6. As DNA, the CDR3 is TGTGCCAGCAGTTCCGGACAGGTGGGCTCCTACGAGCAGTACTTC. Translating it yields CASSSGQVGSYEQYF.

This sequence joins TRBV28 and TRBJ1-6; TRBD1 is a possible D gene (6 bases). The CDR3 sequence is 14 residues long. The V end lost 6 bases, the J end lost 7 bases, and 13 bases lay between the germline ends. Germline CDR1 MDHEN, CDR2 SYDVKM. The CDR3 spells CASRLTGGNSPLHF. In DNA form, the CDR3 reads TGTGCCAGCAGGCTGACAGGTGGAAATTCACCCCTCCACTTT.

The table lists this clonotype with many counts. This rearrangement joins TRBV9 to TRBJ2-3; unclear D gene. V gave up 1 base and J gave up 1 base, with 10 bases separating them. CDR3 size: 15 residues. Germline V gene sequence: CDR1 SGDLS, CDR2 YYNGEE. The CDR3 sequence: CASSVTPAGTDTQYF. The CDR3 DNA sequence: TGTGCCAGCAGCGTAACCCCGGCGGGCACAGATACGCAGTATTTT.

This chain uses TRBV7-2 with TRBJ2-4; D is possibly TRBD1 (7 bases). The V and J ends lost 3 bases and 0 bases respectively, with 15 bases between them. This CDR3 is built from 17 residues. Germline CDR1 SGHTA, CDR2 FQGNSA. DNA for the CDR3: TGTGCCAGCAGCTTTAGTCACAGGGGACTAGCCAAAAACATTCAGTACTTC. This translates into CASSFSHRGLAKNIQYF.

V is TRBV7-9 and J is TRBJ2-2; a weak D match, TRBD2 (6 bases). This CDR3 is built from 15 residues. V gave up 0 bases and J gave up 4 bases, with 9 bases separating them. CDR1 and CDR2 (germline): SEHNR, FQNEAQ (reference sequence). The CDR3 coding sequence is TGTGCCAGCAGCTTAGCTAGCGGACCCACCGGGGAGCTGTTTTTT. This translates into CASSLASGPTGELFF.

This clonotype was observed many times. The J gene is TRBJ1-1, the V gene TRBV7-9, with no clear D. CDR3 length: 15 residues. The V end lost 2 bases, the J end lost 1 base, and 11 bases lay between the germline ends. Germline V gene lookup returns CDR1 SEHNR and CDR2 FQNEAQ (reference sequence). The CDR3 DNA reads as TGTGCCAGCAGCTTATGGGAGAGCGAGAACACTGAAGCTTTCTTT. This encodes CASSLWESENTEAFF. Full variable domain (rest looked up from reference TRBV7-9 and TRBJ1-1): DTGVSQNPRHKITKRGQNVTFRCDPISEHNRLYWYRQTLGQGPEFLTYFQNEAQLEKSRLLSDRFSAERPKGSFSTLEIQRTEQGDSAMYLCASSLWESENTEAFFGQGTRLTVV.

A few counts support this clonotype. The chain links TRBV29-1 to TRBJ2-1, with D uncertain. Deletions cut 7 bases from V and 12 bases from J, with 16 bases between. The CDR3 extends over 11 amino acids. The germline V gene has CDR1 SQVTM and CDR2 ANQGSEA. The CDR3 DNA reads as TGCAGCGGTTTATCGGTAGTGGGGCAGTTCTTC. Translated, it gives CSGLSVVGQFF.

The table lists this clonotype with a few counts. V is TRBV12-3 or TRBV12-4 and J is TRBJ2-7, with TRBD2 matching over 7 bases. This CDR3 spans 14 amino acids. The J segment lost 6 bases and the V segment lost 6 bases, leaving 11 bases of the junction unmatched. The CDR3 DNA follows: TGTGCCAGCAGCCTCGCGGGGGTGGAGACCGAGCAGTACTTC. It codes for CASSLAGVETEQYF.

In nucleotides, the CDR3 is TGTGCCAGCAGTTACACCATCCATACTCTTATCGGCGGCTACACCTTC. Translated: CASSYTIHTLIGGYTF. The chain links TRBV6-2 or TRBV6-3 to TRBJ1-2; D not resolved. Looked up from germline, CDR1 is MNHEY and CDR2 is SVGEGT. The CDR3 runs 16 residues. The V and J ends lost 2 bases and 8 bases respectively, with 21 bases between them.

The chain is built from TRBV9 and TRBJ2-1; 8 bases agree with TRBD1. Germline lookup yields CDR1 SGDLS and CDR2 YYNGEE. This CDR3 is built from 15 residues. The V segment lost 4 bases and the J segment 2 bases; nucleotides outside the gene matches: 5. The CDR3 spells CASSLSTGAYNEQFF. In nucleotides, the CDR3 is TGTGCCAGCAGCCTTTCGACAGGGGCCTACAATGAGCAGTTCTTC.